This T cell receptor beta chain was sequenced during a study of identical twins. Broader study findings: Partly confounded zero-insertion analyses could result from invariant MAIT and iNKT cells.

TCRdb reprocessed the 5' RACE reads with MiXCR, giving one entry per CDR3 protein. Of 400,000 to 500,000 distinct CDR3 sequences listed, over 11% are singletons. Concerning this clonotype itself: What it binds is unknown.

Germline-derived CDR1 and CDR2 are LNHDA and SQIVND (reference sequence). V was pared by 2 bases and J by 8 bases, with 12 bases between. This CDR3 has 13 residues. This same sample was also taken into another study, of yellow fever vaccine responses in identical twins.

This receptor was obtained from a woman aged 18-35 years in good health. The V call is TRBV19, the J call TRBJ1-2; D gene uncertain. The specimen was CD4+ T cells sorted from blood. DNA for the CDR3: TGTGCCAGTAGTATAACTCCAGATGGGGGCTACACCTTC. The encoded protein is CASSITPDGGYTF.